This is a list of T cell receptor beta chains from one sample in a study of T cell changes during pregnancy in multiple sclerosis. Clones were read by immunoSEQ multiplex PCR, and TCRdb kept only the in-frame ones, dropping some. The sample holds 74,000 or so clones, roughly nine tenths seen once. The material sequenced was CD4+ T cells from peripheral blood mononuclear cells, taken before pregnancy. These receptor sequences come from a female donor with multiple sclerosis, enrolled in a pregnancy study. The conserved cysteine and the conserved F or W are not part of the CDR3 here. D genes are given only for firm matches. Only part of the rows carry a size: once, few, many, or a class if the clone is expanded.

cdr3_aa cdr3_length d_call clone_size v_call
ASRRDPGQLNTEAF 14 - - TRBV2
ASDFGGEQF 9 - once TRBV5-4
ASSSTGPSYEQY 12 - once TRBV7-8
ASSPGTLMNTEAF 13 - once TRBV18
ASSASGYRTDTQY 13 TRBD2 - TRBV27
ASRDRGMNTEAF 12 TRBD1 - TRBV27
ASSLVGQNNSPLH 13 - - TRBV7-9
ASSAGWGGQGGGYT 14 - - TRBV9
ASSYRQGNTEAF 12 TRBD1 - TRBV5-1
ASGLQTGGENTEAF 14 TRBD1 - TRBV12-5
ASSIDGTGGRGSNQPQH 17 TRBD1 once TRBV19
AWSAVLGTEAF 11 - few TRBV30
ASSPRTVPSETQY 13 - - TRBV7-3
AARSTDTQY 9 - - TRBV10-3
ASSPRQGLSNQPQH 14 TRBD1 - TRBV27
ASSLDQGLQPQH 12 - - TRBV11-2
ASSLGWQGNEQF 12 - - TRBV7-9
ATSRDRDRVNEQF 13 TRBD1 - TRBV15
ASTKGVGGAEAF 12 - - TRBV19
ASSPETGGYEQY 12 TRBD1 - TRBV7-7
ATSSTDTQY 9 - few TRBV6-1
ASRRESGTDTQY 12 - - TRBV10-2
AWSTVRYT 8 - - TRBV30
ATSSFKGVQATYYGYT 16 - - TRBV15
AWSVSAGGFGNQPQH 15 - - TRBV30
ASSPRQPQETQY 12 - few TRBV11-1
AIRGTGLVDTQY 12 TRBD1 - TRBV10-3
ASSGGLAGETQY 12 TRBD2 - TRBV5-1
ASSGGEGPNQPQH 13 - - TRBV9
ASNRDQETQY 10 - - TRBV5-4
ATSSGGLANEKLF 13 - - TRBV15
ASSYGSGETQY 11 - - TRBV19
ASSSPRGSEEQY 12 - - TRBV28
ASSTRLPGKLDTQY 14 - - TRBV27
ASSLRVSGGSSYNEQF 16 TRBD2 - TRBV5-1
ASRSRTGGDVDNEKLF 16 TRBD1 - TRBV28
ASSPDRQETQY 11 - - TRBV6-5
ASRPSGVETQY 11 TRBD2 - TRBV7-3
ASSPVGLPTDTQY 13 - - TRBV5-4
ASSSPTSGRRNEQF 14 TRBD2 - TRBV28
ASSLVLMNTEAF 12 - - TRBV5-1
ASRVTYEQY 9 - once TRBV2
ASSPRTSGTGELF 13 TRBD2 - TRBV7-9
ASSYSPGGVNTEAF 14 - - TRBV6-5
AWMGLARTGELF 12 TRBD2 - TRBV30
ASSLDRYNEQF 11 - - TRBV2
ASKVAVNTGELF 12 - - TRBV19